Listed here are 2 T cell receptor beta chains from one sample, sequenced in a study of regulatory T cells in long-lasting Graves disease. The time point here: persistent/refractory GD, antithyroid drugs over 5 years with positive TRAb. PBMCs provided the RNA from which the TCR library was made. With iRepertoire HTBI primers and Arm-PCR of CDR3 regions, TCR beta libraries were built. TCRdb reanalysed the multiplex PCR reads using MiXCR and keeps one entry per CDR3 protein. The sample includes a few hundred thousand distinct CDR3 sequences, around 22% of them seen just once. The starting material was peripheral blood mononuclear cells (PBMCs), obtained when the disease was refractory, from a patient treated with antithyroid drugs. These receptors originate from a female donor with Graves disease.

The rearrangement links TRBV30 to TRBJ2-7; D uncertain. Germline CDR1 is GTSNPN and CDR2 is SVGIG (reference sequence). CDR3 size: 12 residues. Trimming pared 2 bases from V and 2 bases from J, leaving 7 bases between. CDR3 protein: CAWSLETYEQYF. The CDR3 coding sequence is TGTGCCTGGAGTTTGGAGACCTACGAGCAGTACTTC.

This clonotype has a count of ten or more. The rearrangement uses TRBV15 and TRBJ1-1; possible D gene TRBD1, 5 bases. The CDR3 has 15 residues. V lost 0 bases and J 2 bases, leaving 10 bases between the germline ends. Germline lookup yields CDR1 LNHNV and CDR2 YYDKDF (reference sequence). The CDR3 DNA reads TGTGCCACCAGCAGAGACAGGGACTTAAACACTGAAGCTTTCTTT. Translating gives CATSRDRDLNTEAFF.